The clone carrying this T cell receptor (beta chain) was detected a few times. This entry is derived from a study of T cells in Graves' hyperthyroidism and ophthalmopathy. What was amplified from RNA transcripts were TCR beta CDR3 regions. Carried out on the TCR CDR3, a first-round RT-PCR used the HTBI primer set. MiXCR was run by TCRdb on the multiplex PCR reads, yielding one entry per CDR3 protein. The sample yields under 650,000 distinct CDR3 sequences, 15% to 20% seen once. V gave up 2 bases and J gave up 7 bases, with 5 bases separating them. Germline CDR1 reads MDHEN; CDR2 reads SYDVKM. This CDR3 contains 12 residues.

The rearrangement links TRBV28 to TRBJ1-4; D uncertain. This receptor was identified in a woman between 25 and 40 years old with Graves' hyperthyroidism. Sequenced: blood. The CDR3 protein is CASSLGFEKLFF. CDR3 bases: TGTGCCAGCAGTTTAGGGTTTGAAAAACTGTTTTTT.